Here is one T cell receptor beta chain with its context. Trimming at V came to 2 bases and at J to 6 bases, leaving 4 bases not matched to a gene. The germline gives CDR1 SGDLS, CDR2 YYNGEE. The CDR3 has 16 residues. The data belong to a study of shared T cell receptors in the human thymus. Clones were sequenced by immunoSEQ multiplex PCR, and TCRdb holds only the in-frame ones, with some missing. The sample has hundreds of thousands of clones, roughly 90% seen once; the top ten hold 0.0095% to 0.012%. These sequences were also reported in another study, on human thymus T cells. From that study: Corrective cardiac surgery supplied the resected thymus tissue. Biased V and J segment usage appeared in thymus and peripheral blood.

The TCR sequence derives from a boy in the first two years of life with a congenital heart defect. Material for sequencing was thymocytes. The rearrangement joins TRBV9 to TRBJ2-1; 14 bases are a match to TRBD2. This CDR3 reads CASSVLGTSGSNEQFF. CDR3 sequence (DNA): TGTGCCAGCAGCGTTCTGGGGACTAGCGGGAGCAATGAGCAGTTCTTC.